The 9 T cell receptor beta chains below were found in one sample sequenced in a study of human T cells and chemical hapten exposure. Time point: patch test 1, 2 weeks after DPC sensitization. Treatment indicated: therapeutic diphenylcyclopropenone sensitization with weekly scalp DPC. TCRdb re-called the RACE reads with MiXCR, one entry per CDR3 protein. The sample includes about 360,000 distinct CDR3 sequences, approximately 4.4% of them seen just once. The sample consisted of whole blood, taken in connection with sensitization to the hapten diphenylcyclopropenone (DPC). The receptors were sampled from a woman between 50 and 59 years old with alopecia areata. Some clones in this sample may be carry-over from other donors' samples.

This chain joins TRBV5-4 and TRBJ1-3; TRBD1 matches 7 bases. CDR3 length equals 17 residues. With V trimmed by 4 bases and J by 4 bases, 14 bases remained unmatched. Germline CDR1 reads SGHNT; CDR2 reads YYREEE (reference sequence). The CDR3 protein is CASSLYTGAGSGNTIYF. CDR3 DNA: TGTGCCAGCAGCCTATATACAGGGGCAGGTTCGGGAAACACCATATATTTT.

This clonotype has a handful of counts. The chain links TRBV24-1 to TRBJ2-3, with 8 bases identical to TRBD1. The CDR3 consists of 15 residues. The germline CDR1 and CDR2 sequences are KGHDR and SFDVKD. V lost 3 bases, J lost 4 bases, and 5 bases stayed unmatched. CDR3 protein: CATSDDGQGADTQYF. DNA of the CDR3: TGTGCCACCAGTGATGACGGACAGGGCGCAGATACGCAGTATTTT.

This chain connects TRBV24-1 to TRBJ2-3, with 11 bases fitting TRBD2. CDR1 is KGHDR, CDR2 SFDVKD, per germline. The CDR3 runs 15 residues. J gave up 3 bases and V 7 bases, and 5 bases lay outside the gene matches. The CDR3 DNA reads as TGTGCCACCAGCCCGGGACTAGCGGTGACAGATACGCAGTATTTT. This encodes CATSPGLAVTDTQYF.

This clonotype was recorded many times. V gene TRBV6-1 combines with J gene TRBJ1-6; D unresolved. The length of the CDR3 is 15 residues. CDR1 and CDR2 from the germline V gene are MNHNS and SASEGT. The V gene lost 2 bases and the J gene lost 9 bases, with 14 bases spanning the gap. As DNA, the CDR3 is TGTGCCAGCAGTGAACTAGAAGGGAAAGGTTCACCCCTCCACTTT. It codes for CASSELEGKGSPLHF.

This clonotype was seen repeatedly, ten times or more. The chain links TRBV27 to TRBJ1-5, with 9 bases identical to TRBD1. The germline V gene has CDR1 MNHEY and CDR2 SMNVEV (reference sequence). The CDR3 totals 15 residues. Losses at the gene ends were 4 bases for V and 7 bases for J; bases not matched to a gene: 8. The CDR3 protein is CASSSQGAMDQPQHF. CDR3 nucleotides: TGTGCCAGCAGTTCACAGGGGGCGATGGACCAGCCCCAGCATTTT.

This clonotype was detected ten times or more. The chain recombines TRBV20-1 with TRBJ1-2; 10 positions match TRBD1. Per the germline V gene, CDR1 is DFQATT and CDR2 is SNEGSKA (reference sequence). This CDR3 region has 17 residues. After removal of 0 bases from V and 0 bases from J, the junction contained 7 bases not matched to a gene. CDR3 bases: TGCAGTGCTAGAGATCTCGGACAGGGGGTAGCTAACTATGGCTACACCTTC. Translated, it gives CSARDLGQGVANYGYTF.

The rearrangement uses TRBV14 and TRBJ2-6; D is undetermined. CDR3 length: 14 residues. V lost 3 bases and J lost 4, with 7 bases in between. In germline, CDR1 is SGHDN, CDR2 FVKESK. The CDR3 DNA reads as TGTGCCAGCAGCCAGTCTCTCGGGGCCAACGTCCTGACTTTC. Protein product: CASSQSLGANVLTF.

The gene calls are TRBV5-4 and TRBJ1-1; 7 nucleotides line up with TRBD1. CDR1 and CDR2 (germline): SGHNT, YYREEE (reference sequence). The CDR3 runs 16 residues. J lost 6 bases, V lost 0 bases, and 11 bases had no gene match. CDR3 sequence reads: CASSLEEGARGAEAFF. CDR3 nucleotides: TGTGCCAGCAGCTTGGAGGAGGGGGCGCGGGGCGCTGAAGCTTTCTTT.

The sample holds many counts of this clonotype. V gene TRBV6-1 combines with J gene TRBJ2-2, with D tentatively TRBD1 or TRBD2 (5 bases each). This CDR3 contains 14 residues. CDR1 and CDR2 (germline): MNHNS, SASEGT. V was trimmed by 4 bases and J by 4 bases, leaving 10 bases between them. The CDR3 nucleotides read TGTGCCAGCAGTGGGGGACCGTTCACCGGGGAGCTGTTTTTT. Encoded protein: CASSGGPFTGELFF.